This TCR beta chain was obtained from a study of blood T cell repertoires in COVID-19. Study overall: Samples taken during acute and convalescent COVID-19 were collected in the United States, Italy and Spain. PBMCs, B-cell-depleted T cells, or T cells provided the cDNA or gDNA that made up the material.

Original analysis: Amplified reference gene primers provided the basis for estimating nucleated cell counts. The protocol was immunoSEQ multiplex PCR, while the TCRdb copy is restricted to in-frame clones and leaves out a portion. The DNA was the basis for D and trimming; V, J and clone size are from that table. The sample lists 70,000 to 100,000 clones; approximately 85% were seen once. The sequence was collected from a human donor in a cohort sampled during active COVID-19. Material: peripheral blood.

CDR3 in amino acids: CASTDRTPGNTIYF. In DNA, the CDR3 is TGTGCCAGCACCGACAGGACCCCTGGAAACACCATATATTTT. The rearrangement links TRBV11-2 to TRBJ1-3; the D gene is possibly TRBD1 (6 bases). V dropped 7 bases and J dropped 2 bases, with 12 bases sitting between them. The CDR3 covers 14 residues. The germline V gene encodes CDR1 SGHAT and CDR2 FQNNGV. Using reference TRBV11-2 and TRBJ1-3 for the parts outside the CDR3, the full variable domain is EAGVAQSPRYKIIEKRQSVAFWCNPISGHATLYWYQQILGQGPKLLIQFQNNGVVDDSQLPKDRFSAERLKGVDSTLKIQPAKLEDSAVYLCASTDRTPGNTIYFGEGSWLTVV.